These 16 T cell receptor beta chains were sequenced from one sample in a study of Ad26.COV2.S vaccination and SARS-CoV-2 variants. Noted treatment: about 20 received Ad26.COV2.S at low or high dose, single or two shots; about 5 received placebo; per-sample allocation not given. Day 63 after the first injection of vaccine or placebo was the sampling time. Here immunoSEQ multiplex PCR was the method, and the copy in TCRdb shows in-frame clones only, minus some. Seen here are 300,000 to 500,000 clones, more than 85% observed once, and the top ten hold under 4%. Specimen: peripheral blood, collected in a trial of Ad26.COV2.S vaccine versus placebo. These receptors were obtained from a person aged 18-65 years who received the Ad26.COV2.S COVID-19 vaccine or a placebo.

V gene TRBV9 combines with J gene TRBJ2-3; TRBD1 or TRBD2 may be the D gene (5 bases each). V dropped 2 bases and J dropped 5 bases, with 12 bases sitting between them. The CDR3 spans 14 residues. CDR1 is SGDLS, CDR2 YYNGEE, per germline. CDR3 sequence (DNA): TGTGCCAGCAGCGTTGGGACCGGGCTAGATACGCAGTATTTT. Translated, it gives CASSVGTGLDTQYF.

The V and J genes are TRBV6-2 or TRBV6-3 and TRBJ1-2; D gene ambiguous. The germline V and J ends were trimmed by 5 bases and 6 bases, with 16 bases remaining between them. This CDR3 has 14 residues. Per germline, CDR1 MNHEY and CDR2 SVGEGT. CDR3 nucleotides: TGTGCCAGCAGTCGCGCCGGGATACTTGATGGCTACACCTTC. The encoded protein is CASSRAGILDGYTF.

The chain carries TRBV7-9 and TRBJ2-7; the D call may be TRBD1 or TRBD2 (6 bases each). This CDR3 region has 14 residues. V lost 4 bases and J 2 bases, leaving 12 bases between the germline ends. Looked up from germline, CDR1 is SEHNR and CDR2 is FQNEAQ (reference sequence). Here the CDR3 reads CASSYRDFAYEQYF. CDR3 nucleotides: TGTGCCAGCAGCTACAGGGACTTCGCCTACGAGCAGTACTTC.

This clone was detected once. The chain carries TRBV7-2 and TRBJ1-1, with TRBD1 as a possible D gene (6 bases). CDR3 length: 14 residues. CDR1 and CDR2 (germline): SGHTA, FQGNSA. V shed 1 base and J shed 5 bases, with 11 bases lying between them. This CDR3 is CASSLEPRGTEAFF. The CDR3 bases are TGTGCCAGCAGCTTAGAACCTAGGGGGACTGAAGCTTTCTTT.

The chain couples TRBV19 to TRBJ1-2; TRBD1 agrees at 7 bases. J was trimmed by 6 bases and V by 7 bases; bases with no gene match: 8. This CDR3 region has 13 residues. The V gene's germline CDR1 is LNHDA and CDR2 SQIVND (reference sequence). The CDR3 protein is CASTQTGNDGYTF. The CDR3 bases are TGTGCCAGTACCCAGACAGGGAACGATGGCTACACCTTC.

Notes on this clone: The identical CDR3 is also encoded by other nucleotide sequences in the sample. The chain has TRBV4-1 and TRBJ2-7; 10 bases are shared with TRBD1. The CDR3 covers 16 residues. The junction had 4 bases not matched to a gene; V was cut back by 0 bases and J by 2 bases. CDR1 and CDR2 from the germline V gene are MGHRA and YSYEKL. CDR3 region: CASSQERQGATYEQYF. CDR3 DNA sequence: TGCGCCAGCAGCCAAGAAAGACAGGGGGCTACCTACGAGCAGTACTTC.

The chain uses TRBV5-4 and TRBJ1-2, with D unresolved. The CDR3 length is 14 residues. The germline V and J ends were trimmed by 0 bases and 3 bases, with 9 bases remaining between them. Germline V gene lookup returns CDR1 SGHNT and CDR2 YYREEE (reference sequence). The CDR3 region is CASSLVGSDYGYTF. CDR3 nucleotides: TGTGCCAGCAGCTTGGTTGGCAGCGACTATGGCTACACCTTC.

The chain is built from TRBV20-1 and TRBJ1-2; D call uncertain. The germline gives CDR1 DFQATT, CDR2 SNEGSKA (reference sequence). V lost 3 bases and J lost 6, with 5 bases in between. The CDR3 runs to 10 residues. The CDR3, as DNA: TGCAGTGCTAGGGAGGATGGCTACACCTTC. Translated: CSAREDGYTF.

The rearrangement links TRBV6-2 or TRBV6-3 to TRBJ1-1; the match to TRBD1 covers 7 bases. Germline V gene data show CDR1 as MNHEY and CDR2 as SVGEGT. Trimming took 6 bases from V and 4 from J; bases not matched to a gene: 14. The CDR3 is 16 residues long. The CDR3 DNA reads as TGTGCCAGCAGCTTCCTACTCAGACAGGGAGTCACTGAAGCTTTCTTT. Residues: CASSFLLRQGVTEAFF.

The chain is built from TRBV4-3 and TRBJ2-7, with D possibly TRBD1 on 5 matching bases. Germline V gene data show CDR1 as LGHNA and CDR2 as YSLEER. This CDR3 contains 17 residues. The ends were cut back, 0 bases at V and 3 bases at J, with 18 bases in the middle. This chain's CDR3 is CASSQDYVGLGLYEQYF. CDR3 DNA: TGCGCCAGCAGCCAAGATTATGTCGGGCTGGGGCTCTACGAGCAGTACTTC.

This chain connects TRBV5-1 to TRBJ2-2; TRBD1 agrees at 7 bases. Per germline, CDR1 SGHRS and CDR2 YFSETQ. The CDR3 sequence is 15 residues long. Trimming took 0 bases from V and 3 from J; bases not matched to a gene: 2. CDR3 in DNA: TGCGCCAGCAGCTTGGTTGGGACAGACACCGGGGAGCTGTTTTTT. This encodes CASSLVGTDTGELFF. The complete variable domain, with remaining parts taken from reference TRBV5-1 and TRBJ2-2, reads KAGVTQTPRYLIKTRGQQVTLSCSPISGHRSVSWYQQTPGQGLQFLFEYFSETQRNKGNFPGRFSGRQFSNSRSEMNVSTLELGDSALYLCASSLVGTDTGELFFGEGSRLTVL.

This clone was picked up a small number of times. V is TRBV7-9 and J is TRBJ1-2, with D possibly TRBD1 on 5 matching bases. The CDR3 totals 14 residues. The germline V and J ends were trimmed by 2 bases and 7 bases, with 14 bases remaining between them. Germline V CDR1 and CDR2: SEHNR, FQNEAQ (reference sequence). The CDR3 protein is CASSLNTQGSGYTF. The DNA of the CDR3 is TGTGCCAGCAGCTTAAATACTCAGGGCTCTGGCTACACCTTC.

The J gene is TRBJ1-5, the V gene TRBV19; TRBD1 might be the D (5 bases). The CDR3 loop spans 14 amino acids. V shed 7 bases and J shed 2 bases, with 12 bases lying between them. Germline V CDR1 and CDR2: LNHDA, SQIVND (reference sequence). This CDR3 is CASIGGNGNQPQHF. Here the CDR3 DNA reads TGTGCCAGTATTGGGGGGAATGGCAATCAGCCCCAGCATTTT.

This rearrangement joins TRBV2 to TRBJ1-2; D is undetermined. The germline gives CDR1 SNHLY, CDR2 FYNNEI. V was cut by 3 bases and J by 8 bases, with 4 bases left in between. The CDR3 has 10 amino acids. The CDR3 is CASSEKGYTF. As DNA, the CDR3 is TGTGCCAGCAGTGAGAAGGGCTACACCTTC.

The V gene is TRBV6-5, the J gene TRBJ1-2; D is possibly TRBD1 (5 bases). This CDR3 has 13 residues. Germline CDR1 MNHEY, CDR2 SVGAGI. V lost 7 bases and J lost 4, with 13 bases in between. Here the CDR3 DNA reads TGTGCCAGCACCTCTGGGGGGACCTATGGCTACACCTTC. It yields the protein CASTSGGTYGYTF.

This clone was seen only a few times. J is TRBJ1-1 and V is TRBV15, with D perhaps TRBD1 (5 bases). CDR3 size: 14 residues. Germline CDR1 LNHNV, CDR2 YYDKDF (reference sequence). Trimming pared 0 bases from V and 7 bases from J, leaving 12 bases between. DNA for the CDR3: TGTGCCACCAGCAGAGATATCAATGACAGTGAAGCTTTCTTT. The encoded protein is CATSRDINDSEAFF.